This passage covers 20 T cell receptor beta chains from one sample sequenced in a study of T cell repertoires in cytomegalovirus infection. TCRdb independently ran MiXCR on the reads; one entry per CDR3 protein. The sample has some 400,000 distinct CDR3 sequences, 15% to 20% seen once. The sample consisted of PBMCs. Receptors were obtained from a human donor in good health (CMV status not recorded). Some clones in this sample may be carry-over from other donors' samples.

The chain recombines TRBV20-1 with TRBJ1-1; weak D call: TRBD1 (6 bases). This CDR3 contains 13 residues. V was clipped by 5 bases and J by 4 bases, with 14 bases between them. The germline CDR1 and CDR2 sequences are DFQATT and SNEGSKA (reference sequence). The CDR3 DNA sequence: TGCAGTGCTGTTAGGGGGGGGAGCACTGAAGCTTTCTTT. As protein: CSAVRGGSTEAFF.

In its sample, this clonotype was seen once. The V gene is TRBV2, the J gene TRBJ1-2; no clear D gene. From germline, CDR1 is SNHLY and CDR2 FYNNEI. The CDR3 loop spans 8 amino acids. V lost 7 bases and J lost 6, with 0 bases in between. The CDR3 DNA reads TGTGCCAGCAATGGCTACACCTTC. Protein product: CASNGYTF. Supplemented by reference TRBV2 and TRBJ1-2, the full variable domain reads EPEVTQTPSHQVTQMGQEVILRCVPISNHLYFYWYRQILGQKVEFLVSFYNNEISEKSEIFDDQFSVERPDGSNFTLKIRSTKLEDSAMYFCASNGYTFGSGTRLTVV.

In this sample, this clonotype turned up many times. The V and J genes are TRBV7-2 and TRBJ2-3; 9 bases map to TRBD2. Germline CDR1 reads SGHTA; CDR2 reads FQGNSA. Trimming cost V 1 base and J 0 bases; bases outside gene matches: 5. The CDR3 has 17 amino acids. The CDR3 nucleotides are TGTGCCAGCAGCTTAGGCGTTAGCGGGGGAAGCACAGATACGCAGTATTTT. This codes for CASSLGVSGGSTDTQYF.

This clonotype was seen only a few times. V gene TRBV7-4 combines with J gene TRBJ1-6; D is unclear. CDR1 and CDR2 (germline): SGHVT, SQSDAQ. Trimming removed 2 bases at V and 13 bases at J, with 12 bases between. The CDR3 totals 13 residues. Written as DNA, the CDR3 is TGTGCCAGCAGCTTACTTGGTAGCGACCCCCTCCACTTT. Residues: CASSLLGSDPLHF.

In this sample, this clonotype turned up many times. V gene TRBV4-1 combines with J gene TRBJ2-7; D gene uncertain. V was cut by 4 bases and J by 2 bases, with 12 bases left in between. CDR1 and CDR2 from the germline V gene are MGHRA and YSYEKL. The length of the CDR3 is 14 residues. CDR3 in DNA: TGCGCCAGCAGCCTGAGGACGGAACCCTACGAGCAGTACTTC. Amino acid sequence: CASSLRTEPYEQYF.

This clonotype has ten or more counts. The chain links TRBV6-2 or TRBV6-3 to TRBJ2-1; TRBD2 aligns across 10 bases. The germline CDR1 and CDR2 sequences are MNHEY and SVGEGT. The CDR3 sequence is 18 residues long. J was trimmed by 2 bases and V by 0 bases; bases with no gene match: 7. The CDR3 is CASSYSASGSPTYNEQFF. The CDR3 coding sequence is TGTGCCAGCAGTTACTCGGCTAGCGGGAGCCCTACCTACAATGAGCAGTTCTTC.

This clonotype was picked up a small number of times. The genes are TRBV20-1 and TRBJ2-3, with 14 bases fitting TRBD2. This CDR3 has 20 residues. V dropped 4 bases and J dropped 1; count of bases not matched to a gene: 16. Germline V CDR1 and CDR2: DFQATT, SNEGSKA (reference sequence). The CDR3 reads CSATILKGLAGGGGTDTQYF. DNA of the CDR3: TGCAGTGCTACCATCTTAAAAGGACTAGCGGGGGGTGGGGGCACAGATACGCAGTATTTT.

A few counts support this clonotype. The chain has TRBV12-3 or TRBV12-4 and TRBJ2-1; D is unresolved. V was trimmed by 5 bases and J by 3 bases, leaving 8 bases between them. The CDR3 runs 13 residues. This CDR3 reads CASSGGYYNEQFF. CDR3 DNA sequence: TGTGCCAGCAGTGGTGGGTACTACAATGAGCAGTTCTTC.

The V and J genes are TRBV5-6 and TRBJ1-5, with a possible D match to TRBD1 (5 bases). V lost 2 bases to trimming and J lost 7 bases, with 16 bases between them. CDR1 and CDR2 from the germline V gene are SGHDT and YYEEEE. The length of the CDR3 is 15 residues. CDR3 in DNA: TGTGCCAGCAGCTTTTCCCCCTCAGGGCTCCAGCCCCAGCATTTT. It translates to CASSFSPSGLQPQHF. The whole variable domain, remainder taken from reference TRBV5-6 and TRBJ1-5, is DAGVTQSPTHLIKTRGQQVTLRCSPKSGHDTVSWYQQALGQGPQFIFQYYEEEERQRGNFPDRFSGHQFPNYSSELNVNALLLGDSALYLCASSFSPSGLQPQHFGDGTRLSIL.

The CDR3: CATRSSSQNIQYF. The CDR3 nucleotides read TGTGCCACCAGATCTAGCTCCCAAAACATTCAGTACTTC. V and J are TRBV15 and TRBJ2-4; the D gene is possibly TRBD2 (5 bases). Per the germline V gene, CDR1 is LNHNV and CDR2 is YYDKDF (reference sequence). This CDR3 has 13 amino acids. V lost 6 bases, J lost 5 bases, and 11 bases lay in between.

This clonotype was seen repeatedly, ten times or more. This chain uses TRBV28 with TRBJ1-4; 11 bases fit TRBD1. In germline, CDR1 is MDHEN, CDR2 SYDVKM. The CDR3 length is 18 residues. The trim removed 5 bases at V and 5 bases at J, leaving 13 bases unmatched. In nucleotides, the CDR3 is TGTGCCAGCAGTCGTCTCGGACAGGGGGCGAGGAAGAATGAAAAACTGTTTTTT. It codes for CASSRLGQGARKNEKLFF.

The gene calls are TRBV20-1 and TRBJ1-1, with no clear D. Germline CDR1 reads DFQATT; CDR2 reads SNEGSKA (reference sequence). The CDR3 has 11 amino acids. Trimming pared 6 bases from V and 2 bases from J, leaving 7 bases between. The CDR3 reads CSAPDNTEAFF. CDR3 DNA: TGCAGTGCCCCGGACAACACTGAAGCTTTCTTT.

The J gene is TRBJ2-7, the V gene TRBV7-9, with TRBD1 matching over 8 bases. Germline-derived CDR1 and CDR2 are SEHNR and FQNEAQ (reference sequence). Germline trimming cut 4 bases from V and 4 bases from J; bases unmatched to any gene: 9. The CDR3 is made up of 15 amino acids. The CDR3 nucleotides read TGTGCCAGCAGCTCCCGCGACAGGGGAGGTTACGAGCAGTACTTC. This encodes CASSSRDRGGYEQYF.

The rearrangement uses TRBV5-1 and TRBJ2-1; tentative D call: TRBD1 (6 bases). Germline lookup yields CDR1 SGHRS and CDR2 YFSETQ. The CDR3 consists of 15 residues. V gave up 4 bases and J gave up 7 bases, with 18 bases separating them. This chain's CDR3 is CASSQLTGTGNEQFF. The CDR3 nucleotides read TGCGCCAGCAGCCAGCTGACAGGTACTGGAAATGAGCAGTTCTTC.

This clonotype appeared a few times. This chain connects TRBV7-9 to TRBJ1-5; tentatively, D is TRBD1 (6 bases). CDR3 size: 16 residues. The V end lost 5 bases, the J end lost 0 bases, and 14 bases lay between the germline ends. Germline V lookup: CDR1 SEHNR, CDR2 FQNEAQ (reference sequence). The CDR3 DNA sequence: TGTGCCAGCAGCCCCCGGGACAACTATAGCAATCAGCCCCAGCATTTT. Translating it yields CASSPRDNYSNQPQHF.

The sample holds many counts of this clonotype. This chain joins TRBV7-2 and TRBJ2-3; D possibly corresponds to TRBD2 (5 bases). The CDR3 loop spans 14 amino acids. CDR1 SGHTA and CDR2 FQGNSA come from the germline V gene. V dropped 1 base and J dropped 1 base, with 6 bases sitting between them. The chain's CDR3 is CASSLGSGTDTQYF. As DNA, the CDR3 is TGTGCCAGCAGCTTAGGTAGCGGCACAGATACGCAGTATTTT.

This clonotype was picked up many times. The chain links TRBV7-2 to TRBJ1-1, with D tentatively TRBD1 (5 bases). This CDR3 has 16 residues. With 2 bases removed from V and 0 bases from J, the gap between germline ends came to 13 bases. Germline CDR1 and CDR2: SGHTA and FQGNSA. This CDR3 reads CASSLNSAGMNTEAFF. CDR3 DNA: TGTGCCAGCAGCTTAAATTCGGCAGGGATGAACACTGAAGCTTTCTTT.

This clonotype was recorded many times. In DNA, the CDR3 is TGTGCCAGCAGTTCGTTGCCCCAAGGTGATGAAAAACTGTTTTTT. It specifies CASSSLPQGDEKLFF. This chain connects TRBV12-3 or TRBV12-4 to TRBJ1-4, with unresolved D. This CDR3 comprises 15 residues. With 4 bases removed from V and 6 bases from J, the gap between germline ends came to 15 bases.

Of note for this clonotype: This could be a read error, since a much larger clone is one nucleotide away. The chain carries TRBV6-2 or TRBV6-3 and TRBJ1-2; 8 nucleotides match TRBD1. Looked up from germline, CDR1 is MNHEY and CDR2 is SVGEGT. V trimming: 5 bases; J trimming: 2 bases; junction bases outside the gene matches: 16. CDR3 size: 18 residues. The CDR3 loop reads CASSEILAGGWENYGYTF. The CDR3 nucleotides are TGTGCCAGCAGTGAAATCCTCGCAGGGGGCTGGGAAAACTATGGCTACACCTTC.

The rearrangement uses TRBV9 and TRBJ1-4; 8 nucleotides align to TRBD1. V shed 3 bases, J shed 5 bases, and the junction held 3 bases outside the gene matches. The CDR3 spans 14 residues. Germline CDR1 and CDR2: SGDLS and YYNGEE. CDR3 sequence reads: CASSARTGNEKLFF. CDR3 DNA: TGTGCCAGCAGCGCCAGGACAGGGAATGAAAAACTGTTTTTT.